This passage covers 32 T cell receptor beta chains from one sample sequenced in a study of T cell repertoires in cytomegalovirus infection. TCRdb analysed the reads with MiXCR anew, one entry per CDR3 protein. The sample shows 250,000 to 350,000 distinct CDR3 sequences, around 25% of them seen only once. Sequenced input: PBMCs. These receptors were obtained from a human donor in good health (CMV status not recorded). Some clones in this sample may be carry-over from other donors' samples.

This chain connects TRBV20-1 to TRBJ1-4; D ambiguous. This CDR3 is 11 amino acids long. Trimming removed 5 bases from V and 8 bases from J, with 9 bases in between. Germline values: CDR1 DFQATT, CDR2 SNEGSKA (reference sequence). The CDR3 DNA sequence: TGCAGTGCTGCCCCGGGCGAAAAACTGTTTTTT. It is translated as CSAAPGEKLFF.

V is TRBV19 and J is TRBJ2-7; weak D call: TRBD1 (6 bases). The CDR3 spans 12 residues. Germline CDR1 LNHDA, CDR2 SQIVND (reference sequence). V gave up 6 bases and J gave up 7 bases, with 13 bases separating them. This CDR3 reads CASRSEGEEQYF. The CDR3 region has the DNA TGTGCCAGTAGAAGCGAGGGGGAGGAGCAGTACTTC.

V gene TRBV28 combines with J gene TRBJ2-7; TRBD2 aligns across 12 bases. This CDR3 contains 14 residues. Per the germline V gene, CDR1 is MDHEN and CDR2 is SYDVKM. The junction had 2 bases not matched to a gene; V was cut back by 2 bases and J by 6 bases. Here the CDR3 reads CASSLALAGGEQYF. DNA of the CDR3: TGTGCCAGCAGTTTAGCACTAGCGGGAGGCGAGCAGTACTTC.

The table lists this clonotype with many counts. The chain combines TRBV12-3 or TRBV12-4 with TRBJ2-7, with 9 nucleotides matching TRBD1. V was pared by 5 bases and J by 2 bases, with 10 bases of the junction left unmatched. The CDR3 has 16 amino acids. CDR3 DNA: TGTGCCAGCAGTGCCCGACAGGGGGAAACTACCTACGAGCAGTACTTC. Amino acid sequence: CASSARQGETTYEQYF.

In this sample, this clonotype turned up many times. The chain uses TRBV7-2 and TRBJ2-6; D is undetermined. In germline, CDR1 is SGHTA, CDR2 FQGNSA. The CDR3 has 16 residues. The ends were cut back, 1 base at V and 5 bases at J, with 12 bases in the middle. The CDR3 loop reads CASSLDGALRANVLTF. CDR3 nucleotides: TGTGCCAGCAGCTTAGACGGAGCTCTGAGGGCCAACGTCCTGACTTTC.

There are many counts of this clonotype. V and J are TRBV28 and TRBJ1-1, with D unresolved. This CDR3 is built from 14 residues. V dropped 5 bases and J dropped 1 base, with 11 bases sitting between them. Germline CDR1 reads MDHEN; CDR2 reads SYDVKM. This CDR3 reads CASSASDRNTEAFF. CDR3 DNA: TGTGCCAGCAGTGCCTCGGACCGGAACACTGAAGCTTTCTTT.

J is TRBJ2-7 and V is TRBV11-2; tentatively, D is TRBD2 (5 bases). V lost 5 bases and J lost 3, with 23 bases in between. CDR3 size: 17 residues. The V gene's germline CDR1 is SGHAT and CDR2 FQNNGV. CDR3 sequence (DNA): TGTGCCAGCAGCCGGGGAATGCGAAGTGTATTCCTCTACGAGCAGTACTTC. It yields the protein CASSRGMRSVFLYEQYF.

This clonotype was observed a few times. V gene TRBV28 combines with J gene TRBJ2-1; unclear D gene. V lost 10 bases, J lost 7 bases, and 26 bases lay in between. This CDR3 region has 16 residues. Germline V gene sequence: CDR1 MDHEN, CDR2 SYDVKM. DNA for the CDR3: TGTGCCACCTCTAAGGATGTCAGATTCCCTCGGAATGAGCAGTTCTTC. Its protein product is CATSKDVRFPRNEQFF.

V usage is TRBV6-5 and J usage is TRBJ1-1; D remains ambiguous. Trimming took off 2 bases at V and 4 bases at J, with 14 bases between the two ends. The CDR3 runs 15 residues. The germline V gene has CDR1 MNHEY and CDR2 SVGAGI. The CDR3, as DNA: TGTGCCAGCAGTTACAACAGCCAAACTTTCACTGAAGCTTTCTTT. This translates into CASSYNSQTFTEAFF.

This clonotype was counted many times. V usage is TRBV28 and J usage is TRBJ1-3; D is ambiguous. This CDR3 is built from 13 residues. Looked up from germline, CDR1 is MDHEN and CDR2 is SYDVKM. Trimming left V 6 bases short and J 3 bases short, with 9 bases between. In nucleotides, the CDR3 is TGTGCCAGCAGCTTAACCAGTGGAAACACCATATATTTT. Residues: CASSLTSGNTIYF. Full variable domain (outside the CDR3, taken from reference TRBV28 and TRBJ1-3): DVKVTQSSRYLVKRTGEKVFLECVQDMDHENMFWYRQDPGLGLRLIYFSYDVKMKEKGDIPEGYSVSREKKERFSLILESASTNQTSMYLCASSLTSGNTIYFGEGSWLTVV.

A remark on this clonotype: This may arise from a read error, as a much more abundant clone is one base away. The chain combines TRBV7-9 with TRBJ2-5; the D is unclear. Germline CDR1 reads SEHNR; CDR2 reads FQNEAQ (reference sequence). The CDR3 consists of 14 residues. The CDR3: CGSSANAYQETQYF. Here the CDR3 DNA reads TGTGGCAGCAGCGCGAACGCGTACCAAGAGACCCAGTACTTC.

This clonotype was picked up many times. V gene TRBV7-2 combines with J gene TRBJ2-7; no clear D. Germline assignment: CDR1 SGHTA and CDR2 FQGNSA. V shed 5 bases and J shed 5 bases, with 16 bases lying between them. The CDR3 is made up of 14 amino acids. CDR3 DNA sequence: TGTGCCAGCAGCCCCACCTCCTTTAAAGACGAGCAGTACTTC. It codes for CASSPTSFKDEQYF.

CDR3: CASSWTPGKRNTGELFF. CDR3 sequence (DNA): TGTGCCAGCAGTTGGACCCCTGGGAAGCGAAACACCGGGGAGCTGTTTTTT. V gene TRBV6-2 or TRBV6-3 combines with J gene TRBJ2-2; D gene unclear. V lost 4 bases, J lost 2 bases, and 17 bases lay in between. The CDR3 runs 17 residues. Per the germline V gene, CDR1 is MNHEY and CDR2 is SVGEGT.

This chain connects TRBV29-1 to TRBJ1-2; D is uncertain. Trimming pared 5 bases from V and 6 bases from J, leaving 7 bases between. Germline CDR1 SQVTM, CDR2 ANQGSEA. CDR3 length: 10 residues. This chain's CDR3 is CSVLENGYTF. CDR3 DNA sequence: TGCAGCGTTCTCGAGAATGGCTACACCTTC.

This sequence joins TRBV7-2 and TRBJ1-4; D call uncertain. The CDR3 length is 15 residues. Germline CDR1 reads SGHTA; CDR2 reads FQGNSA. The V end lost 8 bases, the J end lost 0 bases, and 13 bases lay between the germline ends. The CDR3 DNA reads TGTGCCAGCCGTAGCCGCGGTGCAACTAATGAAAAACTGTTTTTT. This codes for CASRSRGATNEKLFF.

This clonotype has a count of ten or more. The chain employs TRBV28 and TRBJ2-2; D is possibly TRBD1 (6 bases). Looked up from germline, CDR1 is MDHEN and CDR2 is SYDVKM. This CDR3 is built from 16 residues. V was cut by 7 bases and J by 2 bases, with 17 bases left in between. CDR3 region: CASKSNKGVNTGELFF. The CDR3 region has the DNA TGTGCCAGCAAATCCAATAAGGGGGTTAACACCGGGGAGCTGTTTTTT. The complete variable domain, with remaining parts taken from reference TRBV28 and TRBJ2-2, reads DVKVTQSSRYLVKRTGEKVFLECVQDMDHENMFWYRQDPGLGLRLIYFSYDVKMKEKGDIPEGYSVSREKKERFSLILESASTNQTSMYLCASKSNKGVNTGELFFGEGSRLTVL.

The J gene is TRBJ2-2, the V gene TRBV27; 9 bases align to TRBD1. J gave up 3 bases and V 7 bases, and 6 bases lay outside the gene matches. The CDR3 sequence is 15 residues long. CDR1 is MNHEY and CDR2 is SMNVEV in the germline V gene (reference sequence). The CDR3 reads CASKRGQGYTGELFF. The DNA of the CDR3 is TGTGCCAGCAAACGGGGACAGGGCTACACCGGGGAGCTGTTTTTT.

This clonotype has a handful of counts. The V gene is TRBV7-9, the J gene TRBJ2-5; 11 bases match TRBD1. The CDR3 sequence is 15 residues long. Looked up from germline, CDR1 is SEHNR and CDR2 is FQNEAQ (reference sequence). With V trimmed by 4 bases and J by 1 base, 2 bases remained unmatched. DNA for the CDR3: TGTGCCAGCAGCTCTGGGACAGGGGGCCAAGAGACCCAGTACTTC. Its protein product is CASSSGTGGQETQYF. The full variable domain, with the rest looked up from reference TRBV7-9 and TRBJ2-5, is DTGVSQNPRHKITKRGQNVTFRCDPISEHNRLYWYRQTLGQGPEFLTYFQNEAQLEKSRLLSDRFSAERPKGSFSTLEIQRTEQGDSAMYLCASSSGTGGQETQYFGPGTRLLVL.

The table lists this clonotype with many counts. The chain has TRBV12-3 or TRBV12-4 and TRBJ1-2, with D possibly being TRBD1 (5 bases). The CDR3 has 13 amino acids. The ends were cut back, 6 bases at V and 2 bases at J, with 10 bases in the middle. CDR3 loop: CASRLQDNYGYTF. Here the CDR3 DNA reads TGTGCCAGCAGATTACAGGACAACTATGGCTACACCTTC.

This clonotype was observed a handful of times. The V gene is TRBV7-9, the J gene TRBJ2-1; 8 nucleotides align to TRBD1. Germline lookup yields CDR1 SEHNR and CDR2 FQNEAQ (reference sequence). V dropped 5 bases and J dropped 6; count of bases not matched to a gene: 9. The CDR3 consists of 15 residues. As DNA, the CDR3 is TGTGCCAGCAGCCGCGCCGGACAGGGTTTCAATGAGCAGTTCTTC. This gives the protein CASSRAGQGFNEQFF.

This clonotype was counted only a few times. This rearrangement joins TRBV20-1 to TRBJ2-5; the D is unclear. V was cut by 2 bases and J by 4 bases, with 8 bases left in between. CDR1 is DFQATT and CDR2 is SNEGSKA in the germline V gene (reference sequence). CDR3 length equals 12 residues. As DNA, the CDR3 is TGCAGTGCTAGACCGGATACAGAGACCCAGTACTTC. It is translated as CSARPDTETQYF.

This clonotype was observed at least ten times. V usage is TRBV12-3 or TRBV12-4 and J usage is TRBJ2-2; no definite D call. The CDR3 sequence is 16 residues long. With 3 bases removed from V and 3 bases from J, the gap between germline ends came to 14 bases. The CDR3 region has the DNA TGTGCCAGCAGTTTGGAAATCCATAGGGACACCGGGGAGCTGTTTTTT. Residues: CASSLEIHRDTGELFF.

The chain uses TRBV20-1 and TRBJ2-5, with TRBD2 matching over 9 bases. Germline V CDR1 and CDR2: DFQATT, SNEGSKA (reference sequence). There are 14 residues in the CDR3. With V trimmed by 5 bases and J by 5 bases, 9 bases remained unmatched. In nucleotides, the CDR3 is TGCAGTGCTCGGATAGCGGGAGTACAGGAGACCCAGTACTTC. Amino acid sequence: CSARIAGVQETQYF.

This clonotype was counted ten times or more. The chain employs TRBV6-2 or TRBV6-3 and TRBJ2-1; D ambiguous. Germline CDR1 is MNHEY and CDR2 is SVGEGT. Between the trimmed V and J ends, which lost 2 bases and 8 bases, there was a span of 16 bases. The CDR3 is made up of 15 amino acids. CDR3 nucleotides: TGTGCCAGCAGTTACCCGCCCCCCTATTTTGATGAGCAGTTCTTC. Its protein is CASSYPPPYFDEQFF.

This clonotype was detected once. The rearrangement uses TRBV29-1 and TRBJ1-2; 9 positions match TRBD1. The CDR3 contains 13 residues. After removal of 6 bases from V and 0 bases from J, the junction contained 2 bases not matched to a gene. Germline V lookup: CDR1 SQVTM, CDR2 ANQGSEA. CDR3 sequence: CSVRDRANYGYTF. The CDR3 DNA is TGCAGCGTCCGGGACAGGGCTAACTATGGCTACACCTTC. Combining the CDR3 with reference TRBV29-1 and TRBJ1-2 gives the whole variable domain SAVISQKPSRDICQRGTSLTIQCQVDSQVTMMFWYRQQPGQSLTLIATANQGSEATYESGFVIDKFPISRPNLTFSTLTVSNMSPEDSSIYLCSVRDRANYGYTFGSGTRLTVV.

This clonotype was observed at least ten times. J is TRBJ2-7 and V is TRBV7-2; the D is unclear. The V end was cut by 5 bases, the J end by 4 bases, with 18 bases between. This CDR3 spans 15 amino acids. Germline lookup yields CDR1 SGHTA and CDR2 FQGNSA. CDR3 sequence: CASSVVMGSYYEQYF. CDR3 sequence (DNA): TGTGCCAGCAGCGTAGTCATGGGCTCCTATTACGAGCAGTACTTC.

This chain links TRBV20-1 with TRBJ2-1, with a weak D call TRBD2 (6 bases). Trimming took off 0 bases at V and 4 bases at J, with 19 bases between the two ends. In germline, CDR1 is DFQATT, CDR2 SNEGSKA (reference sequence). This CDR3 has 17 residues. CDR3 amino acids: CSARDLLGISGYNEQFF. CDR3 sequence (DNA): TGCAGTGCTAGAGATCTTTTGGGGATTAGCGGTTACAATGAGCAGTTCTTC.

This clonotype was found once. The chain uses TRBV28 and TRBJ2-7; D uncertain. Trimming stripped 8 bases from V and 3 bases from J, with 14 bases between. This CDR3 contains 13 residues. The germline gives CDR1 MDHEN, CDR2 SYDVKM. CDR3 sequence (DNA): TGTGCCAGCTCCACCGGGTTCCTCTACGAGCAGTACTTC. This codes for CASSTGFLYEQYF.

This rearrangement joins TRBV10-3 to TRBJ2-1; TRBD2 matches 8 bases. The CDR3 runs 16 residues. Trimming cost V 0 bases and J 3 bases; bases outside gene matches: 4. Germline CDR1 reads ENHRY; CDR2 reads SYGVKD. The CDR3: CAISESSGGVYNEQFF. The CDR3, as DNA: TGTGCCATCAGTGAGTCGAGCGGGGGTGTCTACAATGAGCAGTTCTTC.

To note about this clonotype: Relative to the germline gene, one junction end is altered; a read error may explain this. The genes are TRBV28 and TRBJ2-7, with D perhaps assigned TRBD1 or TRBD2 (5 bases each). Germline V CDR1 and CDR2: MDHEN, SYDVKM. The CDR3 sequence is 14 residues long. CDR3 bases: TGTGCTAGCACCTCCGGGGCACCCACCTACGAGCAGTACTTC. Translating gives CASTSGAPTYEQYF.

In its sample, this clonotype was seen many times. The chain is built from TRBV7-6 and TRBJ2-1; D uncertain. The ends were cut back, 1 base at V and 0 bases at J, with 10 bases in the middle. Germline values: CDR1 SGHVS, CDR2 FNYEAQ. The CDR3 length is 16 residues. Written as DNA, the CDR3 is TGTGCCAGCAGCTTAGAAGGGCTCCGCTCCTACAATGAGCAGTTCTTC. The encoded protein is CASSLEGLRSYNEQFF.

V usage is TRBV7-6 and J usage is TRBJ1-6; 11 bases map to TRBD1. The CDR3 totals 17 residues. The J segment lost 7 bases and the V segment lost 1 base, leaving 6 bases of the junction unmatched. Germline V gene data show CDR1 as SGHVS and CDR2 as FNYEAQ. CDR3 coding DNA: TGTGCCAGCAGCTTAGGGACAGGGGGCGCGCGGAATTCACCCCTCCACTTT. It yields the protein CASSLGTGGARNSPLHF.